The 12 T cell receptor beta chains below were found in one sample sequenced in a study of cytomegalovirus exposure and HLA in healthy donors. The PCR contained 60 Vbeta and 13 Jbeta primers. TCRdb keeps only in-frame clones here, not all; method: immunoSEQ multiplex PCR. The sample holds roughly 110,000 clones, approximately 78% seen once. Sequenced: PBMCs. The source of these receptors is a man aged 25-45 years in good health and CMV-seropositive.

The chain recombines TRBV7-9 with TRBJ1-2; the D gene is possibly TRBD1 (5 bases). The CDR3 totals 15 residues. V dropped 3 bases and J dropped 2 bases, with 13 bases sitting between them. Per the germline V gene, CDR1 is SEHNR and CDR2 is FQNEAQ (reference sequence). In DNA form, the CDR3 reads TGTGCCAGCAGCTTCCCATTAACAGGAAACTATGGCTACACCTTC. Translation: CASSFPLTGNYGYTF.

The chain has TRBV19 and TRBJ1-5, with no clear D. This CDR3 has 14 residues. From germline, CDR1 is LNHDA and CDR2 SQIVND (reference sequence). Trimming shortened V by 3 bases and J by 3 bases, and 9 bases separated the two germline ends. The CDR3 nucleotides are TGTGCCAGTAGTATCCGGGTTCTCAATCAGCCCCAGCATTTT. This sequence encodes CASSIRVLNQPQHF.

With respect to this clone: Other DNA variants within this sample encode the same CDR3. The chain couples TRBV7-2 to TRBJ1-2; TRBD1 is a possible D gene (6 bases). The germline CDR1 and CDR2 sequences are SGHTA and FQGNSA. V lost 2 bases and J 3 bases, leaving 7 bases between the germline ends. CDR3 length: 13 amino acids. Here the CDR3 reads CASSLNRDYGYTF. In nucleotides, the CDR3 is TGTGCCAGCAGCTTAAACAGGGACTATGGCTACACCTTC.

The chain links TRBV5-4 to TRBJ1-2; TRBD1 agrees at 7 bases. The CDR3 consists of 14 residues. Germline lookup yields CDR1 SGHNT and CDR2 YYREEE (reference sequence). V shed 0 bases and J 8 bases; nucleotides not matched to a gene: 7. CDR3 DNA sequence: TGTGCCAGCAGCTTGGGGCAGGGGGAGAGCGGCTACACCTTC. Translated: CASSLGQGESGYTF.

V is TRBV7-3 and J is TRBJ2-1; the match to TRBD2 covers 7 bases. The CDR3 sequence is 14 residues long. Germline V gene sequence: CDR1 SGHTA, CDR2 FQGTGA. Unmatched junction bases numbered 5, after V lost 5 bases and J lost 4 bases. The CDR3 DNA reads TGTGCCAGCAGCGAAGCGGGGAAGTACAATGAGCAGTTCTTC. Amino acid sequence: CASSEAGKYNEQFF.

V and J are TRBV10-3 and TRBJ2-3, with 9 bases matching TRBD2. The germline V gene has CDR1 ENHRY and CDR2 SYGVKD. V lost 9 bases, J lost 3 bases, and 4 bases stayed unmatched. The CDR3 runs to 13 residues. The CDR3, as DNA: TGTGCCATTCGAGGACTAGCGACAGATACGCAGTATTTT. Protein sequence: CAIRGLATDTQYF.

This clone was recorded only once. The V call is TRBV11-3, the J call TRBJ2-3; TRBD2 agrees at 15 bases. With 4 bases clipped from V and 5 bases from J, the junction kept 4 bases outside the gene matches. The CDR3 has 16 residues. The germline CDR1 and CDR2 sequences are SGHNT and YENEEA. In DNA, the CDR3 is TGTGCCAGCAGCTGGACTAGCGGGAGGGCCATAGATACGCAGTATTTT. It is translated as CASSWTSGRAIDTQYF. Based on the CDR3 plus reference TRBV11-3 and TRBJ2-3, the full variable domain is EAGVVQSPRYKIIEKKQPVAFWCNPISGHNTLYWYLQNLGQGPELLIRYENEEAVDDSQLPKDRFSAERLKGVDSTLKIQPAELGDSAVYLCASSWTSGRAIDTQYFGPGTRLTVL.

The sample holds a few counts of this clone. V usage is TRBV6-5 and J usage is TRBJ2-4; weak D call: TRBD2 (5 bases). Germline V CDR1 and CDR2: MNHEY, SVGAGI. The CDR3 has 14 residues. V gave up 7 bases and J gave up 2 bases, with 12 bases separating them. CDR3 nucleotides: TGTGCCAGCAAGAGGGAATGGACCAAAAACATTCAGTACTTC. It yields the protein CASKREWTKNIQYF.

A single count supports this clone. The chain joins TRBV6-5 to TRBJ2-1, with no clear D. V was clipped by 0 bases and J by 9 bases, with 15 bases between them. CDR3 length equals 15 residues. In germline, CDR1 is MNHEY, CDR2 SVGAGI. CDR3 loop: CASSYSPPGIGEQFF. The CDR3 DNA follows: TGTGCCAGCAGTTACTCACCTCCAGGAATCGGTGAGCAGTTCTTC.

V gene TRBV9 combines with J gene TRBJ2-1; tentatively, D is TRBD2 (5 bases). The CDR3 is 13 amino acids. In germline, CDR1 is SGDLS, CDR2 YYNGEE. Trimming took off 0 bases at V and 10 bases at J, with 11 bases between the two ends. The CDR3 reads CASSVDPRGEQFF. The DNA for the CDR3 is TGTGCCAGCAGCGTAGACCCTCGAGGGGAGCAGTTCTTC.

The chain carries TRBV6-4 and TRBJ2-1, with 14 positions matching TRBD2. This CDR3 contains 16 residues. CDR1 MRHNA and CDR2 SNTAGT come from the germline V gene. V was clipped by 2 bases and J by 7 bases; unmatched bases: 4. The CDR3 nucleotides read TGTGCCAGCAGTGACGCCGGGACTAGCGGGAGTAATGAGCAGTTCTTC. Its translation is CASSDAGTSGSNEQFF.

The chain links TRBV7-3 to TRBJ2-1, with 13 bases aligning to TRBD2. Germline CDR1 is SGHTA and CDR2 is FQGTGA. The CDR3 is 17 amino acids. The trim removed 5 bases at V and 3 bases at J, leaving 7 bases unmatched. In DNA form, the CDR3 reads TGTGCCAGCAGCCGACTAGCGGGGGGCTCCCACTACAATGAGCAGTTCTTC. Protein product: CASSRLAGGSHYNEQFF.